These 20 T cell receptor beta chains were sequenced from one sample in a study of Tregs in tolerant kidney transplant recipients. TCRdb keeps only in-frame clones here, not all; method: immunoSEQ multiplex PCR. The table lists around 230,000 clones, roughly four fifths of them singletons. The specimen was CD4+ T cells from blood. These receptors all come from a human donor in good health.

This chain links TRBV5-1 with TRBJ2-3; the D gene is possibly TRBD2 (6 bases). The length of the CDR3 is 15 residues. Germline V lookup: CDR1 SGHRS, CDR2 YFSETQ. The ends were cut back, 2 bases at V and 1 base at J, with 11 bases in the middle. CDR3 region: CASSFRGGGTDTQYF. The CDR3 DNA is TGCGCCAGCAGCTTCCGTGGCGGGGGCACAGATACGCAGTATTTT.

V is TRBV6-1 and J is TRBJ2-7, with a tentative D call TRBD2 (7 bases). The CDR3 covers 15 residues. Per the germline V gene, CDR1 is MNHNS and CDR2 is SASEGT. Trimming took off 6 bases at V and 6 bases at J, with 21 bases between the two ends. The DNA for the CDR3 is TGTGCCAGCAGGGACCTTGGGAGGGGGGGGTCCGAGCAGTACTTC. Residues: CASRDLGRGGSEQYF.

The V call is TRBV19, the J call TRBJ2-5; the D is unclear. This CDR3 is built from 16 residues. Per germline, CDR1 LNHDA and CDR2 SQIVND (reference sequence). Trimming removed 1 base at V and 7 bases at J, with 19 bases between. The chain's CDR3 is CASSIGRGRTSGTQYF. The CDR3 DNA is TGTGCCAGTAGTATAGGGCGTGGCAGGACCTCGGGGACCCAGTACTTC.

This chain connects TRBV23-1 to TRBJ2-5; the D gene is possibly TRBD2 (6 bases). TRBV23-1 qualifies as an ORF whose function is uncertain. The CDR3 loop spans 14 amino acids. Trimming removed 4 bases from V and 4 bases from J, with 13 bases in between. The CDR3: CASSPGTRPETQYF. In DNA form, the CDR3 reads TGCGCCAGCAGTCCCGGGACTCGACCAGAGACCCAGTACTTC.

The chain uses TRBV7-9 and TRBJ2-7; 7 positions match TRBD1. This CDR3 spans 14 amino acids. The trim removed 6 bases at V and 4 bases at J, leaving 9 bases unmatched. Germline V CDR1 and CDR2: SEHNR, FQNEAQ (reference sequence). CDR3 region: CASRHSDRAYEQYF. The DNA of the CDR3 is TGTGCCAGCAGGCATAGCGACAGGGCGTACGAGCAGTACTTC.

The rearrangement uses TRBV19 and TRBJ2-1, with 11 bases aligning to TRBD2. Germline assignment: CDR1 LNHDA and CDR2 SQIVND (reference sequence). V shed 0 bases, J shed 4 bases, and the junction held 17 bases outside the gene matches. The CDR3 contains 21 residues. CDR3 nucleotides: TGTGCCAGTAGTATAGATAGCCTAGCGGGAGGCGTTGGGAGGGTATACAATGAGCAGTTCTTC. Its translation: CASSIDSLAGGVGRVYNEQFF.

This sequence joins TRBV6-5 and TRBJ2-5; possibly TRBD1 or TRBD2 for D (5 bases each). V lost 7 bases, J lost 5 bases, and 11 bases lay in between. Germline V gives CDR1 MNHEY, CDR2 SVGAGI. This CDR3 region has 12 residues. CDR3 protein: CASKGPGETQYF. As DNA, the CDR3 is TGTGCCAGCAAGGGGCCGGGGGAGACCCAGTACTTC.

This chain joins TRBV5-1 and TRBJ1-3; D gene unclear. V was clipped by 0 bases and J by 1 base, with 17 bases between them. Per the germline V gene, CDR1 is SGHRS and CDR2 is YFSETQ. The CDR3 is 18 residues long. CDR3: CASSLGGIFGPSGNTIYF. The CDR3 DNA follows: TGCGCCAGCAGCTTGGGTGGGATTTTCGGCCCTTCTGGAAACACCATATATTTT. Supplemented by reference TRBV5-1 and TRBJ1-3, the full variable domain reads KAGVTQTPRYLIKTRGQQVTLSCSPISGHRSVSWYQQTPGQGLQFLFEYFSETQRNKGNFPGRFSGRQFSNSRSEMNVSTLELGDSALYLCASSLGGIFGPSGNTIYFGEGSWLTVV.

This sequence joins TRBV4-1 and TRBJ2-5, with 13 bases that match TRBD2. Germline trimming cut 3 bases from V and 5 bases from J; bases unmatched to any gene: 12. The CDR3 contains 18 residues. Looked up from germline, CDR1 is MGHRA and CDR2 is YSYEKL. Written as DNA, the CDR3 is TGCGCCAGCAGCCAGAGCAATGGACTAGCGGGAGCGGGGGAGACCCAGTACTTC. This gives the protein CASSQSNGLAGAGETQYF.

The chain employs TRBV27 and TRBJ2-3, with 9 bases that match TRBD2. Looked up from germline, CDR1 is MNHEY and CDR2 is SMNVEV (reference sequence). The CDR3 runs to 13 residues. Trimming took 7 bases from V and 6 from J; bases not matched to a gene: 5. The DNA of the CDR3 is TGTGCCAGCAATAAGCGGGAGGTGGATACGCAGTATTTT. Protein: CASNKREVDTQYF.

The rearrangement links TRBV2 to TRBJ2-3, with TRBD2 matching over 7 bases. V was pared by 4 bases and J by 4 bases, with 8 bases of the junction left unmatched. Germline CDR1 SNHLY, CDR2 FYNNEI. This CDR3 is 15 amino acids long. The CDR3 DNA reads TGTGCCAGCAGTGGACTAGCCCGAGGGGCAGATACGCAGTATTTT. Its protein is CASSGLARGADTQYF. The full variable domain, rest sourced from reference TRBV2 and TRBJ2-3, is EPEVTQTPSHQVTQMGQEVILRCVPISNHLYFYWYRQILGQKVEFLVSFYNNEISEKSEIFDDQFSVERPDGSNFTLKIRSTKLEDSAMYFCASSGLARGADTQYFGPGTRLTVL.

This chain connects TRBV6-1 to TRBJ2-5; D gene uncertain. The CDR3 has 13 residues. The V end lost 4 bases, the J end lost 2 bases, and 8 bases lay between the germline ends. Germline CDR1 MNHNS, CDR2 SASEGT. CDR3 loop: CASSGYLQETQYF. In nucleotides, the CDR3 is TGTGCCAGCAGTGGCTACTTACAAGAGACCCAGTACTTC.

This sequence joins TRBV19 and TRBJ1-1; no firm D call. Germline CDR1 LNHDA, CDR2 SQIVND (reference sequence). Trimming stripped 7 bases from V and 8 bases from J, with 11 bases between. The CDR3 spans 11 residues. CDR3 region: CASKGIREAFF. The DNA for the CDR3 is TGTGCCAGTAAAGGGATCCGAGAAGCTTTCTTT.

This rearrangement joins TRBV5-4 to TRBJ2-3, with 9 bases identical to TRBD2. V was pared by 4 bases and J by 2 bases, with 5 bases of the junction left unmatched. There are 15 residues in the CDR3. The V gene's germline CDR1 is SGHNT and CDR2 YYREEE (reference sequence). The CDR3 region is CASSPTSGTTDTQYF. Here the CDR3 DNA reads TGTGCCAGCAGCCCGACTAGCGGAACCACAGATACGCAGTATTTT. Full variable domain (outside the CDR3, taken from reference TRBV5-4 and TRBJ2-3): ETGVTQSPTHLIKTRGQQVTLRCSSQSGHNTVSWYQQALGQGPQFIFQYYREEENGRGNFPPRFSGLQFPNYSSELNVNALELDDSALYLCASSPTSGTTDTQYFGPGTRLTVL.

A note on this clone: The sample has other DNA sequences that encode this CDR3 too. V and J are TRBV18 and TRBJ1-1, with D perhaps TRBD1 (5 bases). The CDR3 runs 13 residues. V gave up 3 bases and J gave up 1 base, with 6 bases separating them. Germline assignment: CDR1 KGHSH and CDR2 LQKENI. The CDR3 bases are TGTGCCAGCTCACCGCAGGGGAACACTGAAGCTTTCTTT. Its protein is CASSPQGNTEAFF.

This chain joins TRBV7-9 and TRBJ2-7, with D hard to call. Trimming took 1 base from V and 3 from J, leaving 7 bases between them. In germline, CDR1 is SEHNR, CDR2 FQNEAQ (reference sequence). CDR3 length: 13 amino acids. The chain's CDR3 is CASSLESHYEQYF. CDR3 coding DNA: TGTGCCAGCAGCTTAGAGTCCCACTACGAGCAGTACTTC.

This chain connects TRBV30 to TRBJ1-4; D remains ambiguous. Trimming left V 0 bases short and J 0 bases short, with 14 bases between. Germline values: CDR1 GTSNPN, CDR2 SVGIG (reference sequence). The CDR3 runs 17 residues. The CDR3 region is CAWSVLSTGATNEKLFF. The CDR3 DNA reads TGTGCCTGGAGTGTACTTTCCACGGGAGCAACTAATGAAAAACTGTTTTTT.

The chain uses TRBV5-1 and TRBJ2-7; no firm D call. The V gene's germline CDR1 is SGHRS and CDR2 YFSETQ. V was pared by 3 bases and J by 1 base, with 8 bases between. The CDR3 is 13 amino acids. In DNA, the CDR3 is TGCGCCAGCAGCTCGGACCCGTCCTACGAGCAGTACTTC. Its translation: CASSSDPSYEQYF.

There are a few counts of this clone. The chain recombines TRBV4-2 with TRBJ2-3; D tentatively reads TRBD1 or TRBD2 (6 bases each). Germline CDR1 reads LGHNA; CDR2 reads YNFKEQ. The V end was cut by 4 bases, the J end by 0 bases, with 11 bases between. The CDR3 is 15 amino acids. The CDR3 coding sequence is TGTGCCAGCAGCCGACTAGGGGGGAGCACAGATACGCAGTATTTT. Amino acid sequence: CASSRLGGSTDTQYF.

The V gene is TRBV6-5, the J gene TRBJ1-3; D not resolved. CDR3 size: 14 residues. Germline V gene sequence: CDR1 MNHEY, CDR2 SVGAGI. Trimming took 6 bases from V and 0 from J, leaving 9 bases between them. The CDR3 region is CASRFISSGNTIYF. The CDR3 nucleotides are TGTGCCAGCAGATTCATAAGCTCTGGAAACACCATATATTTT.